This T cell receptor (beta chain) was sequenced during a study of shared clonotypes between healthy human individuals. The assay was immunoSEQ multiplex PCR, and TCRdb's table has in-frame clones only and misses some. The sample yields around 2.3 million clones, approximately 94% seen once. This CDR3 region has 16 residues. V dropped 0 bases and J dropped 4; count of bases not matched to a gene: 3. Germline V lookup: CDR1 MDHEN, CDR2 SYDVKM. The chain has TRBV28 and TRBJ2-5, with 12 nucleotides matching TRBD1. Sequencing was done on a sample of naive CD4+ T cells sorted from blood. Stated subset: CD45RA+ positively selected. The TCR originated in a young man in good health. The CDR3 sequence is CASSLWGQGAGETQYF. DNA of the CDR3: TGTGCCAGCAGTTTATGGGGACAGGGGGCCGGAGAGACCCAGTACTTC.